One sample yielded the 18 T cell receptor beta chains listed below, sequenced in a study of blood T cell repertoires in COVID-19. The method was immunoSEQ multiplex PCR; TCRdb's version includes in-frame clones alone and lacks a portion of them. The repertoire holds about 67,000 clones, with 85% to 90% as singletons. Sample: peripheral blood. All receptors come from a middle-aged man with active COVID-19.

Here the CDR3 reads CATGQGAGETQYF. The CDR3 DNA reads as TGTGCCACGGGGCAGGGGGCAGGAGAGACCCAGTACTTC. The chain combines TRBV10-3 with TRBJ2-5; 8 bases are a match to TRBD1. Trimming took 10 bases from V and 4 from J; bases not matched to a gene: 8. The CDR3 runs to 13 residues. Germline CDR1 ENHRY, CDR2 SYGVKD.

The chain carries TRBV5-1 and TRBJ2-2, with D possibly matching TRBD2 (5 bases). Germline CDR1 and CDR2: SGHRS and YFSETQ. Trimming stripped 6 bases from V and 6 bases from J, with 21 bases between. This CDR3 is built from 16 residues. This CDR3 reads CASKPTGISGSGELFF. The CDR3, as DNA: TGCGCCAGCAAACCGACCGGGATCTCAGGATCCGGGGAGCTGTTTTTT.

The rearrangement uses TRBV4-3 and TRBJ2-3, with D possibly being TRBD1 (6 bases). Trimming removed 5 bases at V and 0 bases at J, with 9 bases between. CDR3 length: 14 amino acids. Germline values: CDR1 LGHNA, CDR2 YSLEER. This chain's CDR3 is CASSRDRSTDTQYF. The CDR3 bases are TGCGCCAGCAGCAGAGACAGGAGCACAGATACGCAGTATTTT.

CDR3 bases: TGTGCCAGCAGCTCGACTCCGGGACAGGGGTCACCCCTCCACTTT. This codes for CASSSTPGQGSPLHF. This rearrangement joins TRBV7-9 to TRBJ1-6, with 10 bases lining up with TRBD1. Germline V gene data show CDR1 as SEHNR and CDR2 as FQNEAQ (reference sequence). Trimming cost V 4 bases and J 10 bases; bases outside gene matches: 7. The CDR3 length is 15 residues.

This chain connects TRBV7-3 to TRBJ2-3, with D possibly TRBD1 on 5 matching bases. This CDR3 has 14 residues. The germline V gene encodes CDR1 SGHTA and CDR2 FQGTGA. V lost 2 bases and J 0 bases, leaving 6 bases between the germline ends. The CDR3 protein is CASSLGASTDTQYF. CDR3 in DNA: TGTGCCAGCAGCTTAGGGGCTAGCACAGATACGCAGTATTTT.

V usage is TRBV25-1 and J usage is TRBJ2-1; 7 bases are a match to TRBD2. The CDR3 loop spans 14 amino acids. Germline-derived CDR1 and CDR2 are MGHDK and SYGVNS. V was clipped by 9 bases and J by 3 bases; unmatched bases: 8. The CDR3 protein is CASIRDYNYNEQFF. The CDR3 region has the DNA TGTGCCAGTATCCGGGACTACAACTACAATGAGCAGTTCTTC. Supplemented by reference TRBV25-1 and TRBJ2-1, the full variable domain reads EADIYQTPRYLVIGTGKKITLECSQTMGHDKMYWYQQDPGMELHLIHYSYGVNSTEKGDLSSESTVSRIRTEHFPLTLESARPSHTSQYLCASIRDYNYNEQFFGPGTRLTVL.

In this sample, this clone turned up a few times. This chain joins TRBV7-2 and TRBJ2-2; 7 bases are a match to TRBD1. V shed 4 bases, J shed 3 bases, and the junction held 2 bases outside the gene matches. Germline loops: CDR1 SGHTA, CDR2 FQGNSA. The CDR3 is 14 amino acids. The CDR3 loop is CASSWGQYTGELFF. The CDR3 region has the DNA TGTGCCAGCAGCTGGGGACAGTACACCGGGGAGCTGTTTTTT.

The V and J genes are TRBV6-5 and TRBJ1-4; D call uncertain. Germline V gene sequence: CDR1 MNHEY, CDR2 SVGAGI. Trimming took off 7 bases at V and 5 bases at J, with 8 bases between the two ends. The CDR3 has 12 amino acids. The CDR3 loop is CASTPRNEKLFF. Here the CDR3 DNA reads TGTGCCAGCACTCCGAGGAATGAAAAACTGTTTTTT.

Here the CDR3 DNA reads TGTGCCAGCAGGTGGGGAGGATCTGTAGAGACCCAGTACTTC. Translated: CASRWGGSVETQYF. The genes are TRBV7-2 and TRBJ2-5; tentatively, D is TRBD2 (6 bases). Trimming took off 6 bases at V and 4 bases at J, with 15 bases between the two ends. Germline CDR1 reads SGHTA; CDR2 reads FQGNSA. The CDR3 runs 14 residues.

The V and J genes are TRBV5-1 and TRBJ1-1; D may be TRBD1 (6 bases). Germline CDR1 SGHRS, CDR2 YFSETQ. The CDR3 has 13 residues. The V end lost 4 bases, the J end lost 0 bases, and 7 bases lay between the germline ends. As DNA, the CDR3 is TGCGCCAGCAGCAGGGGGATGAACACTGAAGCTTTCTTT. It is translated as CASSRGMNTEAFF.

The rearrangement joins TRBV7-9 to TRBJ2-3, with TRBD2 identical over 8 bases. Trimming at V came to 2 bases and at J to 5 bases, leaving 9 bases not matched to a gene. CDR3 length: 16 amino acids. CDR1 is SEHNR, CDR2 FQNEAQ, per germline (reference sequence). Written as DNA, the CDR3 is TGTGCCAGCAGCTTACCAGAGCGAACTAGCGGAGATACGCAGTATTTT. It encodes CASSLPERTSGDTQYF.

J is TRBJ2-6 and V is TRBV7-9, with D perhaps matching TRBD1 (5 bases). The CDR3 runs 19 residues. In germline, CDR1 is SEHNR, CDR2 FQNEAQ (reference sequence). V lost 1 base and J 1 base, leaving 17 bases between the germline ends. The CDR3 here is CASSLGPFRALSGANVLTF. CDR3 bases: TGTGCCAGCAGCTTAGGCCCCTTCAGGGCCCTATCTGGGGCCAACGTCCTGACTTTC.

This CDR3 reads CSASPGTSVNEQFF. Here the CDR3 DNA reads TGCAGTGCTAGTCCCGGGACTAGCGTAAATGAGCAGTTCTTC. The J gene is TRBJ2-1, the V gene TRBV20-1, with 10 bases lining up with TRBD2. Germline values: CDR1 DFQATT, CDR2 SNEGSKA (reference sequence). Trimming removed 3 bases from V and 7 bases from J; junction bases left unmatched: 6. CDR3 length: 14 residues.

This rearrangement joins TRBV5-1 to TRBJ2-3; 12 bases line up with TRBD2. CDR3 size: 17 residues. Trimming removed 1 base from V and 1 base from J; junction bases left unmatched: 4. Germline CDR1 SGHRS, CDR2 YFSETQ. CDR3 nucleotide sequence: TGCGCCAGCAGCTTGAGGACTAGCGGGAAGGGCACAGATACGCAGTATTTT. This translates into CASSLRTSGKGTDTQYF. Drawing the rest from reference TRBV5-1 and TRBJ2-3, the complete variable domain is KAGVTQTPRYLIKTRGQQVTLSCSPISGHRSVSWYQQTPGQGLQFLFEYFSETQRNKGNFPGRFSGRQFSNSRSEMNVSTLELGDSALYLCASSLRTSGKGTDTQYFGPGTRLTVL.

This chain connects TRBV5-6 to TRBJ2-7; a possible D gene is TRBD1 (6 bases). Trimming shortened V by 4 bases and J by 5 bases, and 13 bases separated the two germline ends. The CDR3 is 13 residues long. The germline CDR1 and CDR2 sequences are SGHDT and YYEEEE. In DNA, the CDR3 is TGTGCCAGCAGCGACACAGGGTTCAACGAGCAGTACTTC. Amino acids: CASSDTGFNEQYF.

This clone was found once. This sequence joins TRBV7-2 and TRBJ2-7; D remains unclear. The V and J ends lost 3 bases and 6 bases respectively, with 12 bases between them. Germline lookup yields CDR1 SGHTA and CDR2 FQGNSA. CDR3 length: 13 residues. The DNA of the CDR3 is TGTGCCAGCAGCTTGGCCACCGCCACCGAGCAGTACTTC. Residues: CASSLATATEQYF.

The chain couples TRBV20-1 to TRBJ2-7; 7 bases agree with TRBD1. This CDR3 contains 10 residues. V lost 6 bases and J lost 7; bases outside the gene matches: 3. Germline V gene sequence: CDR1 DFQATT, CDR2 SNEGSKA (reference sequence). The CDR3, as DNA: TGCAGTGCAGGGGGCGGTGAGCAGTACTTC. Its translation: CSAGGGEQYF.

This clone was seen just once. V and J are TRBV30 and TRBJ2-7; 14 positions match TRBD2. The CDR3 is 14 residues long. Unmatched junction bases numbered 3, after V lost 3 bases and J lost 5 bases. Germline values: CDR1 GTSNPN, CDR2 SVGIG (reference sequence). CDR3 amino acids: CAWRGLAGVNEQYF. The DNA for the CDR3 is TGTGCCTGGAGGGGACTAGCGGGAGTAAACGAGCAGTACTTC.